The T cell receptor beta chain described here comes from a study of T cell repertoires in cytomegalovirus infection (dated by TCRdb to about 2019). Concerning the study at large: The peptide stimulations were aimed at well-studied HLA-B-restricted epitopes as well as recently identified HLA-C-restricted CMV epitopes, whose presentation resists viral immunomodulation. The HLA type of each donor mattered for the analysis, because public TCR beta signatures pointed to carriage of CMV infection along with the matching HLA type. What the study reported, not specific to this receptor: In the ex vivo response, HLA-C-restricted CMV-specific TCR beta clonotypes were dominant, and in two of eight donors the single most frequent clonotype came from this HLA-C-restricted group. Cumulative frequency of public TCR beta family members discriminated carriers of CMV infection plus the relevant HLA type in this cohort and an independent approximately 350-donor cohort.

The table lists this clonotype with a few counts. Its antigen has not been determined. Nothing much larger sits one base from this clone, and base qualities are not available. The listed sequencing device is Illumina HiSeq 1500. TCRdb passed the public sequencing reads through fastp at Q25 and MiXCR, retaining productive beta sequences. Here each entry gathers all rows of one CDR3 protein and keeps the most common genes and DNA. The sample table lists some 920,000 distinct CDR3 sequences, roughly 31% of them with a count of one. The biggest ten clones account for 11% to 15% of the sample. What the treatment or condition label conveys for this sample: in vitro stimulation with specific CMV peptide epitopes to enrich CMV-specific T cells. This clonotype originated in a human donor in good health (CMV status not recorded). Some clones in this sample may be carry-over from other donors' samples. The sequences come from cultured CD8+ T cells from PBMCs, collected from culture after CMV antigen stimulation.

The CDR3 region has the sequence CASSIGAGTGELFF. The DNA reads TGTGCCAGTAGTATAGGGGCGGGAACCGGGGAGCTGTTTTTT. This chain is built from TRBV19 and TRBJ2-2; the D gene is perhaps TRBD2, on 6 matching bases. CDR3 length: 14 amino acids, cysteine to phenylalanine. Just the 42-base CDR3 DNA is kept, in frame starting at base 1. Looking up the germline V gene (reference sequence) yields CDR1 LNHDA and CDR2 SQIVND. A distance of 8 bases separates the germline ends of V and J, which lose 1 base and 5 bases respectively.